This T cell receptor beta chain is from a study of metastatic and nonmetastatic thyroid tumors. Study as a whole: Repertoire data that came from the blood and tumor or nodule tissue of malignant and benign thyroid patients were compared. Whole-study findings and limits: Compared with benign nodules, malignant thyroid tumors were reported to have significantly higher TCR beta diversity in both blood and tumor.

Patients were all untreated before their thyroid surgery. This clone was seen many times. The antigen is unknown. Germline assignment: CDR1 DFQATT and CDR2 SNEGSKA (reference sequence). This CDR3 region has 11 residues. Trimming removed 6 bases from V and 6 bases from J, with 12 bases in between. As originally analysed: In papillary thyroid cancer, a distant-metastasis classifier was built using CDR3 differences across clinicopathological groups. TCRdb reprocessed the PCR reads using MiXCR. TCRdb's processing, not the authors', yielded these V and J calls. The data contain 15,000 to 20,000 clones, 25% to 30% of them singletons.

V usage is TRBV20-1 and J usage is TRBJ2-7; D is unclear. The receptor was isolated from a male donor with papillary thyroid cancer or a benign thyroid nodule (not recorded which). Some clones in this sample may be carry-over from other donors' samples. Sequencing was done on a sample of tumor tissue. CDR3 in DNA: TGCAGTGCCGGGTTCATCTCCGAGCAGTACTTC. Residues: CSAGFISEQYF.